These T cell receptor beta chains were read from a single sample in a study of CD8 T cells in ankylosing spondylitis. TCRdb reprocessed the 5' RACE reads via MiXCR and lists one record per CDR3 protein. The repertoire includes around 150,000 distinct CDR3 sequences, 44% of them detected once, and 15% sits in the top ten. Sequenced input: synovial fluid, either unsorted or a sorted T cell fraction (not recorded which). These receptors all stem from a male donor with ankylosing spondylitis. CDR3s include the opening cysteine and the closing phenylalanine or tryptophan. D genes are given only for firm matches. The size of a clone is reported for some rows only, either as once, few or many, or as a class for expanded clones.

TRBV2	.	.	TRBJ2-7	TGTGCCAGCCAGGACCGCTCCTACGAGCAGTACTTC	CASQDRSYEQYF
TRBV10-3	TRBD2	few	TRBJ2-3	TGTGCCATCAGCGGGGGACTAGCGGGTCCCACAGATACGCAGTATTTT	CAISGGLAGPTDTQYF
TRBV5-1	.	many	TRBJ1-5	TGCGCCAGCAGCTTGGGACATGATGGCAATCAGCCCCAGCATTTT	CASSLGHDGNQPQHF
TRBV12-3/TRBV12-4	.	few	TRBJ2-3	TGTGCCAGCATATTTAGCCCAGAAAATACGCAGTATTTT	CASIFSPENTQYF
TRBV12-3/TRBV12-4	.	.	TRBJ1-2	TGTGCCAGCAGTACACGACTCAGACGGACTAAAAATGGCTACACCTTC	CASSTRLRRTKNGYTF
TRBV3-1	TRBD1	few	TRBJ2-1	TGTGCCAGCAGCCAACTCAGGGGGCGTCCTGGGGAGCAGTTCTTC	CASSQLRGRPGEQFF
TRBV12-3/TRBV12-4	TRBD2	.	TRBJ2-2	TGTGCCAGCAGTAGCCGGAGACTAGCAATCGCGAACACCGGGGAGCTGTTTTTT	CASSSRRLAIANTGELFF
TRBV4-1	.	.	TRBJ2-7	TGCGCCAGCAGCCACGGCTCAGCCTACGAGCAGTACTTC	CASSHGSAYEQYF
TRBV6-5	.	.	TRBJ2-7	TGTGCCAGCAGTTACGGCCCTGCAGGGATAATTTACGAGCAGTACTTC	CASSYGPAGIIYEQYF
TRBV6-1	.	medium-sized	TRBJ2-1	TGTGCCAGCAGTGAATCGGGCGGGGACTACAATGAGCAGTTCTTC	CASSESGGDYNEQFF
TRBV11-3	TRBD1	.	TRBJ2-1	TGTGCCAGCAGCTTTTCCGGGACAGGGCATTACAATGAGCAGTTCTTC	CASSFSGTGHYNEQFF
TRBV7-6	.	.	TRBJ1-5	TGTGCCAGCAGCTTCGGGGGGGGCGACCAGCCCCAGCATTTT	CASSFGGGDQPQHF
TRBV6-2/TRBV6-3	.	many	TRBJ2-2	TGTGCCAGCAGGGGCCCCGAGGTCGCCGGGGAGCTGTTTTTT	CASRGPEVAGELFF
TRBV29-1	TRBD1	few	TRBJ2-1	TGCAGCGTTGAGTTCTGGGACAGCAACTACAATGAGCAGTTCTTC	CSVEFWDSNYNEQFF
TRBV4-1	.	.	TRBJ2-1	TGCGCCAGCAGCCAGCAGGACGGAGCGAACCGAAACAATGAGCAGTTCTTC	CASSQQDGANRNNEQFF
TRBV5-1	TRBD2	many	TRBJ2-1	TGCGCCAGCAGCTTCGGTTATTCTAGCGGGCCCTACAATGAGCAGTTCTTC	CASSFGYSSGPYNEQFF
TRBV29-1	.	many	TRBJ1-3	TGCAGCGTTGATCCGAGAGACTCTGGAAACACCATATATTTT	CSVDPRDSGNTIYF
TRBV7-9	TRBD1	.	TRBJ1-1	TGTGCCAGCAGCTTCGGACAGGACCCAAACACTGAAGCTTTCTTT	CASSFGQDPNTEAFF
TRBV7-9	.	many	TRBJ2-1	TGTGCCAGCAGCTTAGTCGAAGCTGAGCAGTTCTTC	CASSLVEAEQFF
TRBV5-1	.	.	TRBJ2-5	TGCGCCAGCAGACCGGGACGGTGGATGGACCAGTACTTC	CASRPGRWMDQYF
TRBV7-8	.	few	TRBJ2-3	TGTGCCAGCAGCCAAGGGGGTGTCAGGGCTTTCACAGATACGCAGTATTTT	CASSQGGVRAFTDTQYF
TRBV4-1	.	.	TRBJ1-5	TGCGCCAGCAGCCAAGATCGGCCAGATCATAATAGCAATCAGCCCCAGCATTTT	CASSQDRPDHNSNQPQHF
TRBV4-1	TRBD2	.	TRBJ2-3	TGCGCCAGCAGCAAGCGAGTTAGCGGGGGCACAGATACGCAGTATTTT	CASSKRVSGGTDTQYF
TRBV3-1	.	.	TRBJ1-1	TGTGCCAGCAGCCAAGAATACCTGGGGATGAACACTGAAGCTTTCTTT	CASSQEYLGMNTEAFF
TRBV4-1	.	few	TRBJ2-3	TGCGCCAGCAGCTTTGTGGGACTCCACACAGATACGCAGTATTTT	CASSFVGLHTDTQYF
TRBV7-6	TRBD2	.	TRBJ2-5	TGTGCCAGCAGCTTTAGTACGGGACTAGCTCTCTCGGCCCAGTACTTC	CASSFSTGLALSAQYF
TRBV6-5	.	.	TRBJ1-4	TGTGCCAGCAGTTACTACGTAGACAGCAACCCTAATGAAAAACTGTTTTTT	CASSYYVDSNPNEKLFF
TRBV28	TRBD1	few	TRBJ1-6	TGTGCCAGCAGTACCTGGACAGGACCTCAGTCGGGGAATTCACCCCTCCACTTT	CASSTWTGPQSGNSPLHF
TRBV4-3	TRBD2	.	TRBJ2-1	TGCGCCAGCAGCCAAGATTGGGTAGGGACTAGCGCCAATGAGCAGTTCTTC	CASSQDWVGTSANEQFF